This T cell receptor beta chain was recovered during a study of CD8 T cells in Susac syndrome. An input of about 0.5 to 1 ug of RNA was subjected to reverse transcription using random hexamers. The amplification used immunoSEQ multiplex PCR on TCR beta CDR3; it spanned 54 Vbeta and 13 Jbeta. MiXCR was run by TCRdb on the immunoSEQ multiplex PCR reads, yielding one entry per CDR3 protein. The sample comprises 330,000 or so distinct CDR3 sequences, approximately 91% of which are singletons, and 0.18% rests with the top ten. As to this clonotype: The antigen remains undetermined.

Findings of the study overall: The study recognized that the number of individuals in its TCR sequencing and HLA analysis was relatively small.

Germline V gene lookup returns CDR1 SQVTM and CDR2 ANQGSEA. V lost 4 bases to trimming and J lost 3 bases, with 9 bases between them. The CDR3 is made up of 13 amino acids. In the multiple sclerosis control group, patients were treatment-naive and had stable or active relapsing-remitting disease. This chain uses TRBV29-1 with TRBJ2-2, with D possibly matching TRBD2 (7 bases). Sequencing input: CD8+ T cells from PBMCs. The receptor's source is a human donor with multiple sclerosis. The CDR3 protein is CSVVGGDTGELFF. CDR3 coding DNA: TGCAGCGTTGTAGGGGGGGACACCGGGGAGCTGTTTTTT.